One sample yielded the 15 T cell receptor beta chains listed below, sequenced in a study of CD8 T cells in ankylosing spondylitis. The study's findings and limits: What appeared characteristic of ankylosing spondylitis blood was a TCR beta motif of under 10 highly homologous variants.

TCRdb re-called the 5' RACE reads with MiXCR, one entry per CDR3 protein. The table has fewer than 650,000 distinct CDR3 sequences, about 12% seen once. Their antigens are not known. Sample: blood, either unsorted or a sorted T cell fraction (not recorded which). The receptors here all came from a male donor with ankylosing spondylitis.

This rearrangement joins TRBV27 to TRBJ2-1; 7 positions match TRBD1. The germline gives CDR1 MNHEY, CDR2 SMNVEV (reference sequence). The CDR3 is 16 amino acids. The V gene end was trimmed by 6 bases and the J gene end by 3 bases; junction bases not matched to a gene: 11. DNA for the CDR3: TGTGCCAGCAGGGTAGGGGGCCAGAGAGGCTACAATGAGCAGTTCTTC. Its translation is CASRVGGQRGYNEQFF.

This clonotype has more than one count but fewer than ten. V and J are TRBV20-1 and TRBJ2-3; 9 nucleotides match TRBD2. V lost 6 bases and J lost 6; bases outside the gene matches: 13. The CDR3 extends over 15 amino acids. The germline V gene encodes CDR1 DFQATT and CDR2 SNEGSKA (reference sequence). The CDR3 region is CSAPPRGRARDTQYF. The CDR3 DNA is TGCAGTGCCCCCCCTCGCGGGAGGGCAAGGGATACGCAGTATTTT.

This clonotype was detected ten times or more. This chain joins TRBV15 and TRBJ2-5, with D unclear. The CDR3 is 15 residues long. Per the germline V gene, CDR1 is LNHNV and CDR2 is YYDKDF (reference sequence). Trimming took off 4 bases at V and 2 bases at J, with 14 bases between the two ends. The CDR3 loop is CATSTLDIGQETQYF. The CDR3 coding sequence is TGTGCCACCAGCACCCTTGATATAGGACAAGAGACCCAGTACTTC.

This clonotype was counted only a few times. The chain combines TRBV29-1 with TRBJ1-2; D ambiguous. The CDR3 is 11 amino acids. Germline V lookup: CDR1 SQVTM, CDR2 ANQGSEA. The CDR3 is CNRSHPYGYTF. The CDR3 DNA follows: TGCAATCGAAGCCACCCTTATGGCTACACCTTC.

The rearrangement joins TRBV7-9 to TRBJ1-3; 7 nucleotides agree with TRBD1. The CDR3 has 15 residues. Germline lookup yields CDR1 SEHNR and CDR2 FQNEAQ (reference sequence). Germline trimming cut 7 bases from V and 4 bases from J; bases unmatched to any gene: 10. For the CDR3, the DNA is TGTGCCAGCAACTTGGGACAGTCACAAGGAAACACCATATATTTT. Protein sequence: CASNLGQSQGNTIYF. Supplemented by reference TRBV7-9 and TRBJ1-3, the full variable domain reads DTGVSQNPRHKITKRGQNVTFRCDPISEHNRLYWYRQTLGQGPEFLTYFQNEAQLEKSRLLSDRFSAERPKGSFSTLEIQRTEQGDSAMYLCASNLGQSQGNTIYFGEGSWLTVV.

This clonotype was detected once. This chain connects TRBV7-2 to TRBJ2-3, with D uncertain. Per germline, CDR1 SGHTA and CDR2 FQGNSA. CDR3 size: 14 residues. V was pared by 1 base and J by 4 bases, with 9 bases between. This chain's CDR3 is CASSLEWSPDTQYF. CDR3 sequence (DNA): TGTGCCAGCAGCTTAGAGTGGAGTCCAGATACGCAGTATTTT.

This rearrangement joins TRBV20-1 to TRBJ2-7, with D possibly matching TRBD1 (6 bases). The CDR3 totals 14 residues. The germline V and J ends were trimmed by 0 bases and 3 bases, with 12 bases remaining between them. Germline V gene data show CDR1 as DFQATT and CDR2 as SNEGSKA (reference sequence). CDR3 region: CSARDRDTYYEQYF. As DNA, the CDR3 is TGCAGTGCTAGAGATAGGGACACTTACTACGAGCAGTACTTC.

This clonotype has at least ten counts. V gene TRBV10-3 combines with J gene TRBJ2-2; D is undetermined. Trimming took 4 bases from V and 4 from J, leaving 10 bases between them. This CDR3 region has 14 residues. CDR1 ENHRY and CDR2 SYGVKD come from the germline V gene. CDR3 sequence (DNA): TGTGCCATCAGTGGGCAGTCTCTCACCGGGGAGCTGTTTTTT. It codes for CAISGQSLTGELFF.

The gene calls are TRBV20-1 and TRBJ1-2, with D possibly being TRBD1 (5 bases). The germline V gene has CDR1 DFQATT and CDR2 SNEGSKA (reference sequence). This CDR3 comprises 12 residues. The germline V and J ends were trimmed by 3 bases and 7 bases, with 12 bases remaining between them. CDR3 in amino acids: CSASARGGGYTF. As DNA, the CDR3 is TGCAGTGCTAGCGCCCGGGGGGGTGGCTACACCTTC.

The chain uses TRBV12-3 or TRBV12-4 and TRBJ1-1; 8 positions agree with TRBD1. This CDR3 comprises 13 residues. The J segment lost 3 bases and the V segment lost 7 bases, leaving 4 bases of the junction unmatched. The CDR3 reads CASNQGADTEAFF. The CDR3 DNA sequence: TGTGCCAGCAACCAGGGGGCCGACACTGAAGCTTTCTTT.

This chain joins TRBV21-1 and TRBJ2-5. TRBV21-1 counts as a pseudogene. The CDR3 runs 14 residues. The CDR3 nucleotides are TGTGCCAGCGGACCAACAGCCTTCCAAGAGACCCAGTACTTC. Protein sequence: CASGPTAFQETQYF.

A few counts support this clonotype. The chain has TRBV6-2 or TRBV6-3 and TRBJ2-7; D unresolved. Germline assignment: CDR1 MNHEY and CDR2 SVGEGT. The ends were cut back, 1 base at V and 5 bases at J, with 9 bases in the middle. The CDR3 loop spans 13 amino acids. CDR3 protein: CASSYFRGDEQYF. CDR3 sequence (DNA): TGTGCCAGCAGTTACTTCCGTGGGGACGAGCAGTACTTC.

This clonotype was observed many times. V is TRBV2 and J is TRBJ2-7; 7 bases fit TRBD1. Losses at the gene ends were 3 bases for V and 4 bases for J; bases not matched to a gene: 6. From germline, CDR1 is SNHLY and CDR2 FYNNEI. The CDR3 has 14 amino acids. CDR3 amino acids: CASSDQGEGYEQYF. In DNA form, the CDR3 reads TGTGCCAGCAGTGACCAGGGGGAAGGGTACGAGCAGTACTTC.

This clonotype was observed a handful of times. The CDR3 sequence: CSARPPIASAYEQYF. As DNA, the CDR3 is TGCAGTGCTAGACCGCCAATAGCCAGCGCCTACGAGCAGTACTTC. The V gene is TRBV20-1, the J gene TRBJ2-7; D call uncertain. The length of the CDR3 is 15 residues. The germline V and J ends were trimmed by 2 bases and 2 bases, with 16 bases remaining between them. CDR1 DFQATT and CDR2 SNEGSKA come from the germline V gene (reference sequence).

Many counts were recorded for this clonotype. The V call is TRBV4-2, the J call TRBJ1-5, with D perhaps TRBD1 (5 bases). The CDR3 is 15 residues long. The V gene's germline CDR1 is LGHNA and CDR2 YNFKEQ. V was clipped by 3 bases and J by 0 bases, with 9 bases between them. CDR3 amino acids: CASSQEGYSNQPQHF. CDR3 nucleotides: TGTGCCAGCAGCCAGGAGGGGTATAGCAATCAGCCCCAGCATTTT.